This T cell receptor beta chain was captured by sequencing in a study of T cells in Graves' hyperthyroidism and ophthalmopathy. Study context: Peripheral blood was obtained at initial diagnosis, preceding any treatment.

Study-level findings and limits: The model foresaw ophthalmopathy a median roughly 6.6 months prior to onset.

Deletions cut 2 bases from V and 0 bases from J, with 8 bases between. Germline CDR1 ENHRY, CDR2 SYGVKD. CDR3 length equals 15 residues. What was amplified from RNA transcripts were TCR beta CDR3 regions. In the first-round RT-PCR of the TCR CDR3, the HTBI primer set was used. In TCRdb, the multiplex PCR reads were re-called with MiXCR into one record per CDR3 protein. The table includes about 290,000 distinct CDR3 sequences, more than 10% detected once. The diagnoses drew upon clinical symptoms, serum thyroxine and TRAb, thyroid ultrasound and orbital computed tomography. When hyperthyroidism was first diagnosed, the blood sample was taken, preceding any ophthalmopathy symptoms. This clonotype has at least ten counts. Its specificity is not known.

V gene TRBV10-3 combines with J gene TRBJ2-1; a possible D gene is TRBD2 (5 bases). The TCR was taken from a woman under 40 with Graves' hyperthyroidism that later progressed to Graves' ophthalmopathy. The specimen sequenced was blood. The CDR3 DNA is TGTGCCATCAGTGAGGGACTGAACTCCTACAATGAGCAGTTCTTC. Translated, it gives CAISEGLNSYNEQFF.